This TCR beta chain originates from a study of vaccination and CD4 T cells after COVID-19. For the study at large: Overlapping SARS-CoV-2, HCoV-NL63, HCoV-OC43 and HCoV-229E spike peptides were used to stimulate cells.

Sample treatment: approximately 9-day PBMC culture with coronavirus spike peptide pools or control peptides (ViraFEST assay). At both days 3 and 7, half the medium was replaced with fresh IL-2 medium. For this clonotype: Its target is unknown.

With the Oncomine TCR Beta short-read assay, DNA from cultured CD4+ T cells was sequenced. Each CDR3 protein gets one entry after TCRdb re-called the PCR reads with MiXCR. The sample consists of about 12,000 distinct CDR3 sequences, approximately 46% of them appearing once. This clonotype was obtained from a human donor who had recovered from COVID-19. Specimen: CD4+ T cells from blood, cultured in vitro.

The CDR3 is CASSQVQGWEAFF. Written as DNA, the CDR3 is TGTGCCAGCAGCCAAGTCCAGGGATGGGAAGCTTTCTTT. The chain links TRBV14 to TRBJ1-1; possible D gene TRBD1, 5 bases. The CDR3 has 13 residues. V dropped 1 base and J dropped 8 bases, with 11 bases sitting between them. Looked up from germline, CDR1 is SGHDN and CDR2 is FVKESK.